The rows below give T cell receptor beta chains drawn from one sample of a study of T cells in tuberculosis. The data were produced by immunoSEQ multiplex PCR, yet TCRdb's version contains in-frame clones alone and is incomplete. The sample includes roughly 30,000 clones, approximately 89% seen only once; the top ten take 2.2%. The sequenced sample consisted of PBMCs. These receptors were taken from a donor aged 10-35 years with latent tuberculosis or without tuberculosis infection. Both conserved end residues are part of each CDR3. A D gene is named only where the DNA matches it firmly. Only some rows state a clone size, as once, few, many or a class for expanded clones.

>TRBD1|TRBV6-6|TRBJ2-2|-
CASSPGQGYTGELFF
TGTGCCAGCAGTCCGGGACAGGGTTACACCGGGGAGCTGTTTTTT
>TRBD1|TRBV7-9|TRBJ1-2|-
CASSPYRGLQRANYGYTF
TGTGCCAGCAGCCCTTACAGGGGGCTCCAGCGGGCTAACTATGGCTACACCTTC
>-|TRBV5-1|TRBJ2-7|medium-sized
CASSLADGGSPFLYEQYF
TGCGCCAGCAGCTTGGCCGACGGCGGGTCCCCATTCCTCTACGAGCAGTACTTC
>TRBD1|TRBV28|TRBJ2-7|-
CASTRDRGNEQYF
TGTGCCAGTACCCGGGACAGGGGTAACGAGCAGTACTTC
>TRBD1|TRBV7-9|TRBJ2-5|-
CASSQTGGILLGETQYF
TGTGCCAGCAGCCAAACAGGGGGCATTCTTCTTGGAGAGACCCAGTACTTC
>-|TRBV28|TRBJ2-7|-
CASSFLTMDSQQYF
TGTGCCAGCAGTTTCTTGACCATGGACTCCCAGCAGTACTTC
>TRBD1|TRBV5-8|TRBJ2-3|once
CASKGTGGSDTQYF
TGTGCCAGCAAGGGGACAGGGGGCTCAGATACGCAGTATTTT
>TRBD1|TRBV9|TRBJ2-3|-
CASSQPRGRGGTDTQYF
TGTGCCAGCAGTCAACCCAGGGGGCGGGGAGGCACAGATACGCAGTATTTT
>TRBD2|TRBV11-2|TRBJ2-3|-
CASGRGLRDTQYF
TGTGCCAGCGGGAGGGGCCTGCGGGATACGCAGTATTTT
>TRBD2|TRBV4-3|TRBJ2-1|-
CASSQAPPSGSYNEQFF
TGCGCCAGCAGCCAAGCACCCCCTAGCGGCTCCTACAATGAGCAGTTCTTC
>-|TRBV7-9|TRBJ1-1|-
CASSPGQREAFF
TGTGCCAGCAGCCCCGGACAGCGTGAAGCTTTCTTT